These 30 T cell receptor beta chains originate from one sample sequenced in a study of cytomegalovirus exposure and HLA in healthy donors. Researchers ran the PCR with 60 Vbeta and 13 Jbeta primers. Only in-frame clones appear in the TCRdb table, and some are missing; sequencing was by immunoSEQ multiplex PCR. The sample has over 200,000 clones; roughly 91% are singletons. The specimen was PBMCs. The receptors shown here come from a woman between 18 and 29 years old in good health and CMV-seronegative.

The chain combines TRBV6-5 with TRBJ2-3; D possibly corresponds to TRBD2 (7 bases). Trimming cost V 8 bases and J 4 bases, with 16 bases left between them. Looked up from germline, CDR1 is MNHEY and CDR2 is SVGAGI. The CDR3 contains 14 residues. CDR3 nucleotide sequence: TGTGCCAGCGGGGGGCGGGGGCCCGCAGATACGCAGTATTTT. It yields the protein CASGGRGPADTQYF.

The rearrangement joins TRBV29-1 to TRBJ2-1, with D unresolved. This CDR3 is built from 13 residues. Germline V gene lookup returns CDR1 SQVTM and CDR2 ANQGSEA. Trimming took off 5 bases at V and 0 bases at J, with 8 bases between the two ends. CDR3 sequence reads: CSVFRSSYNEQFF. The CDR3, as DNA: TGCAGCGTTTTCCGCAGCTCCTACAATGAGCAGTTCTTC.

The gene calls are TRBV27 and TRBJ2-5, with a possible D match to TRBD1 (6 bases). Trimming took off 5 bases at V and 1 base at J, with 8 bases between the two ends. The germline gives CDR1 MNHEY, CDR2 SMNVEV (reference sequence). The CDR3 has 13 residues. CDR3 sequence: CASSRTAQETQYF. CDR3 nucleotide sequence: TGTGCCAGCAGTAGGACAGCCCAAGAGACCCAGTACTTC.

The chain employs TRBV5-4 and TRBJ2-7; D may be TRBD1 (5 bases). The germline CDR1 and CDR2 sequences are SGHNT and YYREEE (reference sequence). This CDR3 region has 15 residues. Trimming pared 1 base from V and 5 bases from J, leaving 16 bases between. The CDR3 is CASSLLQGRSDEQYF. CDR3 sequence (DNA): TGTGCCAGCAGCTTGTTGCAGGGCAGATCGGACGAGCAGTACTTC.

The CDR3 reads CASTDRRGNEKLFF. Written as DNA, the CDR3 is TGTGCCAGTACCGATAGGAGAGGTAATGAAAAACTGTTTTTT. The chain uses TRBV19 and TRBJ1-4, with D hard to call. The CDR3 has 14 residues. Germline assignment: CDR1 LNHDA and CDR2 SQIVND (reference sequence). V was pared by 7 bases and J by 4 bases, with 13 bases between.

This clone was seen just once. This chain links TRBV19 with TRBJ2-7; 10 bases match TRBD2. V trimming: 5 bases; J trimming: 2 bases; junction bases outside the gene matches: 3. Germline V lookup: CDR1 LNHDA, CDR2 SQIVND (reference sequence). The CDR3 consists of 14 residues. In DNA, the CDR3 is TGTGCCAGTAGTCCCAGCGGGGGGGCCTACGAGCAGTACTTC. Amino acid sequence: CASSPSGGAYEQYF.

This rearrangement joins TRBV4-1 to TRBJ2-7, with 9 bases lining up with TRBD1. The CDR3 runs 13 residues. Germline CDR1 MGHRA, CDR2 YSYEKL. J was trimmed by 3 bases and V by 4 bases; bases with no gene match: 1. The CDR3 sequence is CASSRDRDYEQYF. The CDR3 DNA reads TGCGCCAGCAGCCGGGACAGGGACTACGAGCAGTACTTC.

The chain carries TRBV10-2 and TRBJ1-4; D perhaps matches TRBD1 (6 bases). The CDR3 length is 19 residues. The V end was cut by 0 bases, the J end by 0 bases, with 17 bases between. Germline V gene sequence: CDR1 WSHSY, CDR2 SAAADI. This chain's CDR3 is CASSESPWGPKATNEKLFF. The CDR3 nucleotides read TGCGCCAGCAGTGAGTCTCCATGGGGGCCCAAAGCAACTAATGAAAAACTGTTTTTT.

This chain uses TRBV7-9 with TRBJ2-7; 7 bases fit TRBD1. CDR3 length: 18 residues. Trimming cost V 5 bases and J 2 bases; bases outside gene matches: 18. Germline CDR1 reads SEHNR; CDR2 reads FQNEAQ (reference sequence). The CDR3 here is CASSGRGQDDPSTYEQYF. CDR3 coding DNA: TGTGCCAGCAGCGGGCGCGGACAGGACGACCCTAGCACCTACGAGCAGTACTTC. Full variable domain (rest looked up from reference TRBV7-9 and TRBJ2-7): DTGVSQNPRHKITKRGQNVTFRCDPISEHNRLYWYRQTLGQGPEFLTYFQNEAQLEKSRLLSDRFSAERPKGSFSTLEIQRTEQGDSAMYLCASSGRGQDDPSTYEQYFGPGTRLTVT.

In DNA form, the CDR3 reads TGCAGCGTGGGGGGGACAGGGGGCTCCGAGCAGTACTTC. Translated: CSVGGTGGSEQYF. The V call is TRBV29-1, the J call TRBJ2-7, with 12 bases that match TRBD1. Germline loops: CDR1 SQVTM, CDR2 ANQGSEA. V was pared by 6 bases and J by 6 bases, with 6 bases of the junction left unmatched. The CDR3 runs to 13 residues.

This chain links TRBV9 with TRBJ2-3; the D gene is possibly TRBD1 (6 bases). The germline gives CDR1 SGDLS, CDR2 YYNGEE. Trimming took 2 bases from V and 4 from J, leaving 8 bases between them. The CDR3 contains 13 residues. The CDR3 DNA follows: TGTGCCAGCAGCGTCCAGGGGTCAGATACGCAGTATTTT. Translating gives CASSVQGSDTQYF.

The gene calls are TRBV30 and TRBJ1-2; D might be TRBD1 (6 bases). Looked up from germline, CDR1 is GTSNPN and CDR2 is SVGIG (reference sequence). V shed 1 base and J shed 4 bases, with 22 bases lying between them. CDR3 size: 17 residues. CDR3 region: CAWSADLGRDKIYGYTF. Written as DNA, the CDR3 is TGTGCCTGGAGTGCCGATCTCGGCAGGGACAAAATCTATGGCTACACCTTC.

V and J are TRBV2 and TRBJ2-2, with 9 bases matching TRBD1. V dropped 6 bases and J dropped 1; count of bases not matched to a gene: 3. This CDR3 is built from 15 residues. CDR1 is SNHLY and CDR2 is FYNNEI in the germline V gene. The CDR3 reads CASRKGQGNTGELFF. The CDR3 DNA is TGTGCCAGCAGGAAGGGACAGGGGAACACCGGGGAGCTGTTTTTT.

Concerning this clone itself: At one end the junction does not follow the germline gene, possibly because of a read error. The chain links TRBV18 to TRBJ2-5; D remains ambiguous. The CDR3 totals 12 residues. Germline assignment: CDR1 KGHSH and CDR2 LQKENI. As DNA, the CDR3 is TGTGCCAGCTCACCACTAACGGAGACCCAATACTTC. It encodes CASSPLTETQYF.

The rearrangement links TRBV11-1 to TRBJ2-7; weak D call: TRBD1 (5 bases). The V gene's germline CDR1 is SGHAT and CDR2 FQDESV (reference sequence). This CDR3 region has 13 residues. V lost 5 bases and J 1 base, leaving 9 bases between the germline ends. The CDR3 region is CASSHDRSYEQYF. CDR3 coding DNA: TGTGCCAGCAGCCACGACAGATCCTACGAGCAGTACTTC.

The rearrangement links TRBV7-9 to TRBJ2-3, with D unresolved. Germline lookup yields CDR1 SEHNR and CDR2 FQNEAQ (reference sequence). V gave up 4 bases and J gave up 0 bases, with 17 bases separating them. This CDR3 has 17 amino acids. The CDR3 region has the DNA TGTGCCAGCAGCTCCCCCCGGTTGGTAACGAGCACAGATACGCAGTATTTT. Residues: CASSSPRLVTSTDTQYF.

This chain connects TRBV5-6 to TRBJ2-7; 9 bases are a match to TRBD1. Germline-derived CDR1 and CDR2 are SGHDT and YYEEEE. The CDR3 consists of 17 residues. J gave up 1 base and V 3 bases, and 11 bases lay outside the gene matches. Here the CDR3 DNA reads TGTGCCAGCAGCTGGATACCGCTGGACAGGGGTTCCTACGAGCAGTACTTC. This encodes CASSWIPLDRGSYEQYF.

The chain recombines TRBV11-2 with TRBJ2-7; TRBD2 matches 10 bases. This CDR3 is built from 16 residues. CDR1 SGHAT and CDR2 FQNNGV come from the germline V gene. Trimming removed 0 bases from V and 2 bases from J; junction bases left unmatched: 4. The CDR3 loop is CASSLDNLAGAYEQYF. Written as DNA, the CDR3 is TGTGCCAGCAGCTTAGATAACCTAGCGGGAGCCTACGAGCAGTACTTC.

Comment on this clone: The same CDR3 also results from other DNA sequences found in this sample. The chain links TRBV15 to TRBJ1-1; the D gene is possibly TRBD1 (5 bases). V was pared by 3 bases and J by 3 bases, with 17 bases between. This CDR3 contains 16 residues. Germline-derived CDR1 and CDR2 are LNHNV and YYDKDF (reference sequence). The DNA for the CDR3 is TGTGCCACCAGCAGCCCATCTTCCAGGGTGGACACTGAAGCTTTCTTT. This gives the protein CATSSPSSRVDTEAFF. The entire variable domain, with the rest obtained from reference TRBV15 and TRBJ1-1, is as follows: DAMVIQNPRYQVTQFGKPVTLSCSQTLNHNVMYWYQQKSSQAPKLLFHYYDKDFNNEADTPDNFQSRRPNTSFCFLDIRSPGLGDTAMYLCATSSPSSRVDTEAFFGQGTRLTVV.

The chain joins TRBV2 to TRBJ1-5; the D gene is possibly TRBD1 (6 bases). CDR1 SNHLY and CDR2 FYNNEI come from the germline V gene. The CDR3 loop spans 15 amino acids. Trimming stripped 9 bases from V and 4 bases from J, with 19 bases between. DNA of the CDR3: TGTGCCAGTGGGGACAATTTCGGTTATAATCAGCCCCAGCATTTT. It is translated as CASGDNFGYNQPQHF.

The chain has TRBV27 and TRBJ2-7, with a possible D match to TRBD2 (6 bases). This CDR3 contains 15 residues. The germline gives CDR1 MNHEY, CDR2 SMNVEV (reference sequence). Trimming removed 2 bases from V and 6 bases from J, with 17 bases in between. DNA for the CDR3: TGTGCCAGCAGTTTAGTCGGCGGGGCCGACCCCGAGCAGTACTTC. This translates into CASSLVGGADPEQYF.

This sequence joins TRBV6-5 and TRBJ1-3; D perhaps matches TRBD1 (5 bases). CDR1 is MNHEY, CDR2 SVGAGI, per germline. The CDR3 consists of 12 residues. V was pared by 6 bases and J by 2 bases, with 5 bases between. The CDR3 spells CASRDTGNTIYF. For the CDR3, the DNA is TGTGCCAGCAGGGACACTGGAAACACCATATATTTT.

The J gene is TRBJ2-5, the V gene TRBV7-8, with 7 bases matching TRBD2. The V gene's germline CDR1 is SGHVS and CDR2 FQNEAQ. The CDR3 runs 14 residues. J gave up 2 bases and V 1 base, and 1 base lay outside the gene matches. The CDR3 DNA follows: TGTGCCAGCAGCTTAGGGCGGGAGCAAGAGACCCAGTACTTC. It encodes CASSLGREQETQYF.

The rearrangement joins TRBV5-5 to TRBJ2-7; a possible D gene is TRBD2 (7 bases). Trimming cost V 0 bases and J 1 base, with 20 bases left between them. This CDR3 comprises 18 residues. CDR1 and CDR2 (germline): SGHKS, YYEKEE (reference sequence). DNA for the CDR3: TGTGCCAGCAGCTTGGTAGTTAGGGGGGGCGCTTCATCCTACGAGCAGTACTTC. It specifies CASSLVVRGGASSYEQYF.

The chain is built from TRBV7-3 and TRBJ2-1, with D tentatively TRBD1 (5 bases). The V end lost 5 bases, the J end lost 7 bases, and 9 bases lay between the germline ends. This CDR3 region has 12 residues. Germline lookup yields CDR1 SGHTA and CDR2 FQGTGA. The CDR3 sequence: CASSLGANEQFF. CDR3 bases: TGTGCCAGCAGCCTTGGGGCTAATGAGCAGTTCTTC.

The chain is built from TRBV23-1 and TRBJ2-1; 12 bases are a match to TRBD2. TRBV23-1 is known as an ORF, though its function is uncertain. The length of the CDR3 is 20 residues. The J segment lost 8 bases and the V segment lost 1 base, leaving 18 bases of the junction unmatched. This chain's CDR3 is CASSQFSETSGSFMGDEQFF. CDR3 sequence (DNA): TGCGCCAGCAGTCAATTTTCGGAGACTAGCGGGAGTTTTATGGGCGATGAGCAGTTCTTC.

V gene TRBV4-3 combines with J gene TRBJ1-3; tentative D call: TRBD1 (5 bases). CDR3 length: 16 amino acids. Germline lookup yields CDR1 LGHNA and CDR2 YSLEER. The V and J ends lost 0 bases and 4 bases respectively, with 13 bases between them. As DNA, the CDR3 is TGCGCCAGCAGCCAAGATCTAGAGACAGCCGGAAACACCATATATTTT. This gives the protein CASSQDLETAGNTIYF.

V usage is TRBV19 and J usage is TRBJ1-5; D remains unclear. V lost 8 bases to trimming and J lost 0 bases, with 11 bases between them. Germline CDR1 reads LNHDA; CDR2 reads SQIVND (reference sequence). The CDR3 totals 14 residues. The CDR3 is CASGRGYSNQPQHF. For the CDR3, the DNA is TGTGCCAGTGGTAGAGGGTATAGCAATCAGCCCCAGCATTTT.

The rearrangement joins TRBV9 to TRBJ1-2; weak D call: TRBD1 (6 bases). Trimming left V 0 bases short and J 4 bases short, with 13 bases between. Germline assignment: CDR1 SGDLS and CDR2 YYNGEE. The CDR3 loop spans 15 amino acids. CDR3 protein: CASSVATDSVYGYTF. The CDR3 nucleotides are TGTGCCAGCAGCGTAGCGACGGACAGCGTCTATGGCTACACCTTC.

The V and J genes are TRBV6-1 and TRBJ2-7; D is uncertain. The CDR3 is 15 residues long. Trimming stripped 6 bases from V and 0 bases from J, with 15 bases between. In germline, CDR1 is MNHNS, CDR2 SASEGT. The CDR3 is CASSASKISSYEQYF. For the CDR3, the DNA is TGTGCCAGCAGCGCCTCTAAAATTTCCTCCTACGAGCAGTACTTC.